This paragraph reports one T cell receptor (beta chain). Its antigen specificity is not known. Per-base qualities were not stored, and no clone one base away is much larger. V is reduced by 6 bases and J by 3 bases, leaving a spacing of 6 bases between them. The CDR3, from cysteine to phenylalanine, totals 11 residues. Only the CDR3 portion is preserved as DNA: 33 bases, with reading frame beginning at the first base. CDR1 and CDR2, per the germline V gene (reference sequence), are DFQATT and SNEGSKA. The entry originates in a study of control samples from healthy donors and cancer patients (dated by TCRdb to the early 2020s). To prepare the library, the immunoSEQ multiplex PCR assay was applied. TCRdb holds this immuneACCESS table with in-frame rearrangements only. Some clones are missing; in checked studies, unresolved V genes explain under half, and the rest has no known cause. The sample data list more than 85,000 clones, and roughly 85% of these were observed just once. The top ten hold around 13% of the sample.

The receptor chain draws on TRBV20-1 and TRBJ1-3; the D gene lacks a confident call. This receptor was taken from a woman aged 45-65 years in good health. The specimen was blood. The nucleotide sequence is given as TGCAGTGCAGGGTTTGGAAACACCATATATTTT. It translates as CSAGFGNTIYF.